This entry lists 28 T cell receptor beta chains sequenced from one sample in a study of T cell changes during pregnancy in multiple sclerosis. Sequencing used immunoSEQ multiplex PCR; TCRdb keeps in-frame clones, though not all of them. Among about 43,000 clones, around 90% were seen once, and the ten largest hold around 4.7%. The sample here was peripheral blood, taken in the second trimester of pregnancy. The source of these receptors is a female donor in good health, enrolled as a control in a pregnancy study.

The CDR3 DNA follows: TGTGCCAGCAGTTTAGGACAGAGGAGCTATGGCTACACCTTC. Its translation is CASSLGQRSYGYTF. V gene TRBV27 combines with J gene TRBJ1-2; D is possibly TRBD1 (6 bases). Trimming removed 2 bases from V and 4 bases from J, with 11 bases in between. The CDR3 runs to 14 residues. Germline CDR1 MNHEY, CDR2 SMNVEV (reference sequence).

V is TRBV18 and J is TRBJ2-5, with no clear D. Per germline, CDR1 KGHSH and CDR2 LQKENI. Trimming cost V 3 bases and J 2 bases, with 7 bases left between them. This CDR3 region has 13 residues. CDR3 DNA: TGTGCCAGCTCACCCCCGTTACAAGAGACCCAGTACTTC. As protein: CASSPPLQETQYF. The full variable domain, completed using reference TRBV18 and TRBJ2-5, is NAGVMQNPRHLVRRRGQEARLRCSPMKGHSHVYWYRQLPEEGLKFMVYLQKENIIDESGMPKERFSAEFPKEGPSILRIQQVVRGDSAAYFCASSPPLQETQYFGPGTRLLVL.

This clone was observed a few times. The V and J genes are TRBV11-2 and TRBJ1-5, with TRBD1 matching 8 bases. The length of the CDR3 is 17 residues. The junction had 14 bases not matched to a gene; V was cut back by 6 bases and J by 4 bases. Germline V gene lookup returns CDR1 SGHAT and CDR2 FQNNGV. CDR3 coding DNA: TGTGCCAGCAGACCCATACTACAGGGGGGCCCGAATCAGCCCCAGCATTTT. Translation gives CASRPILQGGPNQPQHF.

The chain employs TRBV11-2 and TRBJ2-1, with 8 bases that match TRBD2. V lost 8 bases, J lost 6 bases, and 12 bases stayed unmatched. Germline V CDR1 and CDR2: SGHAT, FQNNGV. The CDR3 contains 15 residues. As DNA, the CDR3 is TGTGCCAGCCTCCCCCGAACGGGAGGGAGCAATGAGCAGTTCTTC. It codes for CASLPRTGGSNEQFF.

The chain links TRBV9 to TRBJ2-1; D is perhaps TRBD1 (5 bases). The germline gives CDR1 SGDLS, CDR2 YYNGEE. The V end was cut by 4 bases, the J end by 8 bases, with 19 bases between. This CDR3 spans 15 amino acids. The CDR3 nucleotides read TGTGCCAGCAGCCCTTACGGTGGGGCAGTAGATGAGCAGTTCTTC. Amino acid sequence: CASSPYGGAVDEQFF.

CDR3 in amino acids: CASSVLAGGGTGELFF. Written as DNA, the CDR3 is TGTGCCAGCAGCGTATTGGCGGGAGGGGGGACCGGGGAGCTGTTTTTT. The chain is built from TRBV9 and TRBJ2-2; TRBD2 aligns across 9 bases. With V trimmed by 1 base and J by 5 bases, 6 bases remained unmatched. CDR1 and CDR2 (germline): SGDLS, YYNGEE. CDR3 size: 16 residues.

The chain has TRBV5-6 and TRBJ2-7; 15 bases are shared with TRBD2. The CDR3 length is 19 residues. The V gene's germline CDR1 is SGHDT and CDR2 YYEEEE. V gave up 0 bases and J gave up 4 bases; unmatched junction bases: 11. In DNA, the CDR3 is TGTGCCAGCAGCTTGGGGGGACTAGCGGGGGGTCGATTCTTTTACGAGCAGTACTTC. Residues: CASSLGGLAGGRFFYEQYF.

This clone was seen just once. The chain employs TRBV7-8 and TRBJ2-5; 9 bases align to TRBD2. This CDR3 is built from 16 residues. The germline V gene has CDR1 SGHVS and CDR2 FQNEAQ. The V gene end was trimmed by 3 bases and the J gene end by 0 bases; junction bases not matched to a gene: 5. The CDR3 spells CASSFKLAGNQETQYF. CDR3 nucleotide sequence: TGTGCCAGCAGCTTTAAACTAGCGGGCAACCAAGAGACCCAGTACTTC.

The chain couples TRBV6-5 to TRBJ2-1, with D possibly matching TRBD2 (5 bases). Germline V gives CDR1 MNHEY, CDR2 SVGAGI. The germline V and J ends were trimmed by 0 bases and 8 bases, with 14 bases remaining between them. The CDR3 loop spans 15 amino acids. In DNA form, the CDR3 reads TGTGCCAGCAGTTACTCGGACCCCGCTAGCTATGAGCAGTTCTTC. It encodes CASSYSDPASYEQFF.

The V and J genes are TRBV9 and TRBJ2-7; D is possibly TRBD1 (5 bases). V lost 0 bases, J lost 9 bases, and 16 bases lay in between. CDR3 length equals 14 residues. Germline V gives CDR1 SGDLS, CDR2 YYNGEE. The CDR3 reads CASSVDVGVQGQYF. Written as DNA, the CDR3 is TGTGCCAGCAGCGTAGACGTTGGGGTTCAGGGGCAGTACTTC.

CDR3 nucleotide sequence: TGTGCCAGCAGCTTAGTCTGGCGGGGGGAAAATGAGCAGTTCTTC. Encoded protein: CASSLVWRGENEQFF. V usage is TRBV7-2 and J usage is TRBJ2-1; TRBD2 matches at 8 bases. The CDR3 length is 15 residues. Germline values: CDR1 SGHTA, CDR2 FQGNSA. V lost 1 base and J lost 7; bases outside the gene matches: 6.

The chain has TRBV7-2 and TRBJ2-1; 7 bases fit TRBD1. The length of the CDR3 is 14 residues. The V gene's germline CDR1 is SGHTA and CDR2 FQGNSA. V shed 5 bases and J 11 bases; nucleotides not matched to a gene: 12. CDR3 protein: CASSPLDRSIQQFF. The CDR3 DNA reads TGTGCCAGCAGCCCACTGGACAGGTCCATTCAGCAGTTCTTC.

The chain has TRBV14 and TRBJ1-1, with D maybe TRBD1 (5 bases). V was trimmed by 0 bases and J by 4 bases, leaving 9 bases between them. The CDR3 contains 14 residues. Germline CDR1 and CDR2: SGHDN and FVKESK. This CDR3 is CASSQEQVSTEAFF. The CDR3 DNA is TGTGCCAGCAGCCAAGAACAGGTTAGCACTGAAGCTTTCTTT.

The chain couples TRBV19 to TRBJ2-5, with 8 nucleotides matching TRBD1. V lost 3 bases and J lost 4; bases outside the gene matches: 10. CDR1 and CDR2 from the germline V gene are LNHDA and SQIVND (reference sequence). This CDR3 has 16 amino acids. This chain's CDR3 is CASSIGGQGRGETQYF. CDR3 DNA sequence: TGTGCCAGTAGTATCGGAGGACAGGGTCGAGGAGAGACCCAGTACTTC.

This clone appeared a single time. V gene TRBV6-5 combines with J gene TRBJ1-1; 10 nucleotides match TRBD1. Germline trimming cut 6 bases from V and 5 bases from J; bases unmatched to any gene: 9. This CDR3 spans 15 amino acids. Germline lookup yields CDR1 MNHEY and CDR2 SVGAGI. This CDR3 reads CASRGQGGTKTEAFF. The CDR3 region has the DNA TGTGCCAGCAGAGGACAGGGGGGAACAAAGACTGAAGCTTTCTTT.

This clone came up once. CDR3 protein: CASSPPTSSEKLFF. The CDR3 DNA reads TGTGCCAGCTCACCACCGACAAGTTCCGAAAAACTGTTTTTT. The J gene is TRBJ1-4, the V gene TRBV18; D remains ambiguous. CDR1 is KGHSH and CDR2 is LQKENI in the germline V gene. The CDR3 runs 14 residues. V was shortened by 0 bases and J by 8 bases, with 10 bases between the two germline ends.

This clone came up a few times. This chain uses TRBV9 with TRBJ1-1, with 9 bases that match TRBD1. The CDR3 extends over 15 amino acids. The germline V gene has CDR1 SGDLS and CDR2 YYNGEE. The trim removed 6 bases at V and 0 bases at J, leaving 6 bases unmatched. DNA of the CDR3: TGTGCCAGCACCGTGTGGGACAGGGTGAACACTGAAGCTTTCTTT. Protein sequence: CASTVWDRVNTEAFF.

The chain has TRBV11-3 and TRBJ1-3; no firm D call. The CDR3 runs to 14 residues. The V end was cut by 4 bases, the J end by 0 bases, with 7 bases between. The V gene's germline CDR1 is SGHNT and CDR2 YENEEA. CDR3 in amino acids: CASSSRSSGNTIYF. The CDR3 DNA reads TGTGCCAGCAGCTCCAGATCCTCTGGAAACACCATATATTTT.

The J gene is TRBJ2-7, the V gene TRBV11-2; D is perhaps TRBD1 (6 bases). Per germline, CDR1 SGHAT and CDR2 FQNNGV. V was trimmed by 5 bases and J by 0 bases, leaving 11 bases between them. CDR3 length: 14 amino acids. The CDR3 sequence is CASSRGITSYEQYF. In DNA form, the CDR3 reads TGTGCCAGCAGCAGGGGGATCACCTCCTACGAGCAGTACTTC. The full variable domain, completed using reference TRBV11-2 and TRBJ2-7, is EAGVAQSPRYKIIEKRQSVAFWCNPISGHATLYWYQQILGQGPKLLIQFQNNGVVDDSQLPKDRFSAERLKGVDSTLKIQPAKLEDSAVYLCASSRGITSYEQYFGPGTRLTVT.

The rearrangement uses TRBV30 and TRBJ1-1; D gene ambiguous. Germline V gives CDR1 GTSNPN, CDR2 SVGIG (reference sequence). The CDR3 has 13 residues. V was trimmed by 0 bases and J by 4 bases, leaving 9 bases between them. The CDR3, as DNA: TGTGCCTGGAGTGTACGGACTCGCACTGAAGCTTTCTTT. Its translation: CAWSVRTRTEAFF.

This sequence joins TRBV4-3 and TRBJ1-2, with 7 nucleotides matching TRBD1. This CDR3 contains 18 residues. Germline V gives CDR1 LGHNA, CDR2 YSLEER. Trimming at V came to 0 bases and at J to 2 bases, leaving 12 bases not matched to a gene. The CDR3 DNA is TGCGCCAGCAGCCAAGAATTGGTGGGACAGAATTTCAACTATGGCTACACCTTC. It is translated as CASSQELVGQNFNYGYTF.

The chain recombines TRBV9 with TRBJ2-1, with TRBD2 matching 11 bases. This CDR3 has 16 amino acids. The trim removed 0 bases at V and 4 bases at J, leaving 3 bases unmatched. The V gene's germline CDR1 is SGDLS and CDR2 YYNGEE. The CDR3: CASSVAGLAVYNEQFF. The DNA of the CDR3 is TGTGCCAGCAGCGTAGCGGGACTAGCGGTTTACAATGAGCAGTTCTTC.

This chain uses TRBV20-1 with TRBJ1-1; 7 bases are shared with TRBD1. The CDR3 is 10 residues long. J was trimmed by 10 bases and V by 6 bases; bases with no gene match: 5. The V gene's germline CDR1 is DFQATT and CDR2 SNEGSKA (reference sequence). The CDR3 region has the DNA TGCAGTGCCCCGACAGGGAGAGCTTTCTTT. This gives the protein CSAPTGRAFF.

The chain's CDR3 is CASSPGPGDYGYTF. In nucleotides, the CDR3 is TGTGCCAGCAGCCCTGGTCCAGGCGACTATGGCTACACCTTC. The chain uses TRBV7-8 and TRBJ1-2; no clear D gene. The germline gives CDR1 SGHVS, CDR2 FQNEAQ. This CDR3 spans 14 amino acids. Trimming took off 5 bases at V and 3 bases at J, with 13 bases between the two ends. The complete variable domain, with remaining parts taken from reference TRBV7-8 and TRBJ1-2, reads GAGVSQSPRYKVAKRGQDVALRCDPISGHVSLFWYQQALGQGPEFLTYFQNEAQLDKSGLPSDRFFAERPEGSVSTLKIQRTQQEDSAVYLCASSPGPGDYGYTFGSGTRLTVV.

DNA of the CDR3: TGTGCCAGCAGTCTGAGGACAGGGAACACCGGGGAGCTGTTTTTT. Translation: CASSLRTGNTGELFF. The chain uses TRBV6-5 and TRBJ2-2, with 7 positions matching TRBD1. This CDR3 spans 15 amino acids. V shed 5 bases and J 1 base; nucleotides not matched to a gene: 4. Germline lookup yields CDR1 MNHEY and CDR2 SVGAGI.

J is TRBJ1-2 and V is TRBV29-1; D call uncertain. This CDR3 spans 11 amino acids. Trimming removed 4 bases at V and 6 bases at J, with 9 bases between. The germline V gene has CDR1 SQVTM and CDR2 ANQGSEA. CDR3 coding DNA: TGCAGCGTTGTCGCGGCGGATGGCTACACCTTC. Encoded protein: CSVVAADGYTF.

This chain links TRBV23-1 with TRBJ2-7, with TRBD2 identical over 13 bases. TRBV23-1 is treated as an ORF (open reading frame) with a function not yet certain. This CDR3 comprises 23 residues. The ends lost 4 bases at V and 1 base at J; junction bases unmatched: 25. The chain's CDR3 is CASSPPVGLAGEGGPLNSYEQYF. The CDR3 DNA sequence: TGCGCCAGCAGTCCCCCGGTAGGACTAGCGGGAGAAGGGGGTCCCTTGAATTCCTACGAGCAGTACTTC.

V is TRBV10-1 and J is TRBJ2-7; D remains ambiguous. Germline V gives CDR1 WNHNN, CDR2 SYGVQD (reference sequence). The CDR3 spans 15 residues. V lost 0 bases and J lost 0, with 9 bases in between. As DNA, the CDR3 is TGCGCCAGCAGTGAGTCGAGTTACGACTCCTACGAGCAGTACTTC. It translates to CASSESSYDSYEQYF.